This T cell receptor (beta chain) is drawn from a study of blood T cell repertoires in COVID-19. Across the study: Spain, Italy and the United States supplied samples that represented acute and convalescent COVID-19. PBMCs, B-cell-depleted T cells, or T cells were the source of the cDNA or gDNA that made up the material.

Per the study methods: Estimated nucleated cell counts came from reference gene primer amplification. Assay: immunoSEQ multiplex PCR; the TCRdb copy retains only in-frame clones and omits some. That table supplies the V and J calls and clone size; D and trimming were determined from the DNA. The sample contains around 200,000 clones, 84% of which appear only once. Germline V gives CDR1 MNHEY, CDR2 SVGEGT. The CDR3 is 22 amino acids. The V gene lost 6 bases and the J gene lost 2 bases, with 32 bases spanning the gap. The rearrangement links TRBV6-2 or TRBV6-3 to TRBJ1-6; perhaps TRBD1 as D (6 bases). Sequenced sample: peripheral blood. This TCR derives from a middle-aged man with active or convalescent COVID-19. The CDR3 DNA sequence: TGTGCCAGCAGCCCGGATATTTTGGACAGAGATTATCCTGACGCCTATAATTCACCCCTCCACTTT. Protein sequence: CASSPDILDRDYPDAYNSPLHF.